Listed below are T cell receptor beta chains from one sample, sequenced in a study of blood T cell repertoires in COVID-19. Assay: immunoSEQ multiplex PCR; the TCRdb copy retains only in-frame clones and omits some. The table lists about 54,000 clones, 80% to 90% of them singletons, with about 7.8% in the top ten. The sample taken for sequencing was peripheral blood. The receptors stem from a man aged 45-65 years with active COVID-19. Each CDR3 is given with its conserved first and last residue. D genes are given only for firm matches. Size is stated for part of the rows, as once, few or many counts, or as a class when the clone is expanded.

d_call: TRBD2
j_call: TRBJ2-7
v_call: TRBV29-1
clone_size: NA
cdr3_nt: TGCAGCGCGGGGGGGGCTGAGCAGTACTTC
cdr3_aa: CSAGGAEQYF

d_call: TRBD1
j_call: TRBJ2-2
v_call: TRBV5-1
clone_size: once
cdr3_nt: TGCGCCAGCGCTAGGAGGACAGGGAACACCGGGGAGCTGTTTTTT
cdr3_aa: CASARRTGNTGELFF

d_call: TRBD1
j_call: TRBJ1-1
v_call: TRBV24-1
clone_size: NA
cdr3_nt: TGTGCCACCAGTGACTGGACAGGGGCCCCTTTCTTT
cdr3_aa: CATSDWTGAPFF

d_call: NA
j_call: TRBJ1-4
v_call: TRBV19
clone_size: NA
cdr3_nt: TGTGCCAGTATCGGGGGTTTCGGGGAAAAACTGTTTTTT
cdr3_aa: CASIGGFGEKLFF

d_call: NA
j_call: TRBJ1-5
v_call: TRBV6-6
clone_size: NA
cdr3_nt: TGTGCCACAAGGGGCCCCAATCAGCCCCAGCATTTT
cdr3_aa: CATRGPNQPQHF

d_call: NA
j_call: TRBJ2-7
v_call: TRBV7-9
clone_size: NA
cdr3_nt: TGTGCCAGCAGCCCGACTCTTCCCTACGAGCAGTACTTC
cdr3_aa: CASSPTLPYEQYF

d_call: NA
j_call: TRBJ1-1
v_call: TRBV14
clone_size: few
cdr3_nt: TGTGCCAGCAGCCTCGCGAATACTGAAGCTTTCTTT
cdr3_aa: CASSLANTEAFF

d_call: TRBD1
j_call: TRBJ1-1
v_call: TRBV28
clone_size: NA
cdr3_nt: TGTGCCAGCAGTTTTCCTAGGGGGCGCGAAACTGAAGCTTTCTTT
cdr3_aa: CASSFPRGRETEAFF

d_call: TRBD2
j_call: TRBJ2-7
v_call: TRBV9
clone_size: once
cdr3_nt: TGTGCCAGCAGCGTAACGGCGGGGGGAGCCTACGAGCAGTACTTC
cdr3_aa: CASSVTAGGAYEQYF

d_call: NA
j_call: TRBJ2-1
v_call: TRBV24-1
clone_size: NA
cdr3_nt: TGTGCCACCAGTGATTTGGTCGGGGGAGCTAGCTCCTACAATGAGCAGTTCTTC
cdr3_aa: CATSDLVGGASSYNEQFF

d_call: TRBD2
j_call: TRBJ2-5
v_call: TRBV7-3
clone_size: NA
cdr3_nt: TGTGCCAGCAGCTTGTTGCCTCTAGCGGGGGGACACCAAGAGACCCAGTACTTC
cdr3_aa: CASSLLPLAGGHQETQYF

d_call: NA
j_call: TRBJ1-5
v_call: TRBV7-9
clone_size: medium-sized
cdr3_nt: TGTGCCAGCGATGGAGGGGAAGGCAATCAGCCCCAGCATTTT
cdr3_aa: CASDGGEGNQPQHF

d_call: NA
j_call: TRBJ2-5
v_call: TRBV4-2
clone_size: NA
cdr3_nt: TGTGCCAGCAGCCAAGAGCTGGCCCAAGAGACCCAGTACTTC
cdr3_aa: CASSQELAQETQYF

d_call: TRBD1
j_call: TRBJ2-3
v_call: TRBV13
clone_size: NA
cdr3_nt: TGTGCCAGCAGCCCCCAGGGGGCGGGCACAGATACGCAGTATTTT
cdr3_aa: CASSPQGAGTDTQYF

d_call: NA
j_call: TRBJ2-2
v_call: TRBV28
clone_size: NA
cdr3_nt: TGTGCCAGCAGTTTGGGCGGGCTAGCAGCCGGGGAGCTGTTTTTT
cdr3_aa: CASSLGGLAAGELFF

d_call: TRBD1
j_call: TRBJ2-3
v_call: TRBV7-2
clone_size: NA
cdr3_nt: TGTGCCAGCAGTTTTTTGACAGGGGGTACAGATACGCAGTATTTT
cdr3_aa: CASSFLTGGTDTQYF

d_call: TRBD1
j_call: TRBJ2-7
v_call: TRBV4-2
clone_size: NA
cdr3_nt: TGTGCCAGCAGCCAAGAATTGGACAGGGGGCGCGAGCAGTACTTC
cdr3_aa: CASSQELDRGREQYF

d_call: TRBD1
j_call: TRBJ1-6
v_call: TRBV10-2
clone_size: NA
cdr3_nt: TGCGCCAGCAGGCAAGACAGGGGGAATTCACCCCTCCACTTT
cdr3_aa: CASRQDRGNSPLHF

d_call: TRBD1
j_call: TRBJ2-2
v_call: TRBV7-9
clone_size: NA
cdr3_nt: TGTGCCAGCAGCTCCGACAGGGGGCCAAACACCGGGGAGCTGTTTTTT
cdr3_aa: CASSSDRGPNTGELFF

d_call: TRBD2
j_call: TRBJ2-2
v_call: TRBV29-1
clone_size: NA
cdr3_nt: TGCAGCGGGCGGACTAGCGGACTCACCGGGGAGCTGTTTTTT
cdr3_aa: CSGRTSGLTGELFF

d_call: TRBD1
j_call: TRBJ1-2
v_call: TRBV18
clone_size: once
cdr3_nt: TGTGCCAGCTCAGAGGGACAGGGTAGCTATGGCTACACCTTC
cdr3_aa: CASSEGQGSYGYTF

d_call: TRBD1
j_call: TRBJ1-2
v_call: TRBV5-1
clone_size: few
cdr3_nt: TGCGCCAGCAGCCTCCCGGACAGGGTCAGTGGCTACACCTTC
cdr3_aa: CASSLPDRVSGYTF

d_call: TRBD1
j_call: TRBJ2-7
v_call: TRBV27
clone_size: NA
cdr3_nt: TGTGCCAGCAGTTTACATGGGACAGGAAGGTCCTACGAGCAGTACTTC
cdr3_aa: CASSLHGTGRSYEQYF

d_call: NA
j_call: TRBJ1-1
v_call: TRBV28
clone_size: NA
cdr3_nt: TGTGCCAGCAGTCCCCTCCCCAACCTAAACACTGAAGCTTTCTTT
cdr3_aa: CASSPLPNLNTEAFF

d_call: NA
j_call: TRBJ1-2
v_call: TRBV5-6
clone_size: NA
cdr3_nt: TGTGCCAGCAGCTGGACAAGTGGCTACACCTTC
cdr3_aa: CASSWTSGYTF

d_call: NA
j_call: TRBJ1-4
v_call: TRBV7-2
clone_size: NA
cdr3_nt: TGTGCCAAGATCCGGGATGAAAAACTGTTTTTT
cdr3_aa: CAKIRDEKLFF

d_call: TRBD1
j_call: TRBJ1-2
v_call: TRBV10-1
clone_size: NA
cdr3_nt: TGCGCCAGCATGGGGACTTCCAGGGGGCGATTGTGTGGCTACACCTTC
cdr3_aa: CASMGTSRGRLCGYTF

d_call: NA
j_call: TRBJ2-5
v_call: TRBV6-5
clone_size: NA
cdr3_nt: TGTGCCAGCAGTTACTCAGAGTACCTTTACCAGTACTTC
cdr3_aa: CASSYSEYLYQYF